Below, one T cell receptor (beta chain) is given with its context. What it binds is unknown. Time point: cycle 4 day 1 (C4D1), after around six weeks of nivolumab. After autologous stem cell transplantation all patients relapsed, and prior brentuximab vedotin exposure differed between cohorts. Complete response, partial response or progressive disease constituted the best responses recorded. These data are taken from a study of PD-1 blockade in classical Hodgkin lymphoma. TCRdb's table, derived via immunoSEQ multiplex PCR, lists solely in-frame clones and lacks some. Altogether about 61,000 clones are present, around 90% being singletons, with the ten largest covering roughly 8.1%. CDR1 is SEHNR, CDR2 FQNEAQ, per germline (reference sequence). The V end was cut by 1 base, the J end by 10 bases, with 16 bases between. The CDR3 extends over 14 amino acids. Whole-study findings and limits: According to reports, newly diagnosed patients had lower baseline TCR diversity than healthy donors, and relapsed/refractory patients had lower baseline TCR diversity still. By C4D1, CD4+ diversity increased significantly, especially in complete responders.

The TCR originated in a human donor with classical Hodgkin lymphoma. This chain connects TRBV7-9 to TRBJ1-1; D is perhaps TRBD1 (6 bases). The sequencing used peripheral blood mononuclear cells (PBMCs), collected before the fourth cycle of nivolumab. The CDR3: CASSLEQGSRGAFF. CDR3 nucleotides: TGTGCCAGCAGCTTAGAACAGGGATCACGCGGAGCTTTCTTT.